A single TCR beta chain is shown here with its context. Authors' analysis steps: Nucleated cell number was recorded as an estimate derived from reference gene primer amplification. Clones were sequenced by immunoSEQ multiplex PCR, and TCRdb holds only the in-frame ones, with some missing. V and J calls and clone size are those listed in that table; D and trimming were worked out from the DNA. The sample carries about 120,000 clones, just under 85% recorded once. These data are taken from a study of blood T cell repertoires in COVID-19. Study-wide context: Researchers got acute and convalescent COVID-19 samples from the United States, Italy and Spain. Sources were T cells, B-cell-depleted T cells, or PBMCs; the material itself was cDNA or gDNA.

The CDR3 loop spans 13 amino acids. From germline, CDR1 is LNHDA and CDR2 SQIVND (reference sequence). V was clipped by 1 base and J by 9 bases, with 12 bases between them. The sequence derives from a man between 70 and 80 years old with active or convalescent COVID-19. This rearrangement joins TRBV19 to TRBJ1-2; weak D call: TRBD1 (5 bases). The sequenced material came from peripheral blood. CDR3 sequence reads: CASSIGEHRSYTF. Written as DNA, the CDR3 is TGTGCCAGTAGTATAGGGGAACACAGGAGCTACACCTTC.